Following are 18 T cell receptor beta chains from one sample sequenced in a study of beta chain features in type 1 diabetes. Study outcomes and limitations: Shorter TCRB CDR3s, moderately but significantly so, marked every one of the four CD4+ subsets in Type 1 diabetes patients.

Sequenced material consisted of expressed TCRB transcripts (all of the isolated RNA was reverse transcribed). TCRdb's table, derived via immunoSEQ multiplex PCR, lists solely in-frame clones and lacks some. The data contain about 15,000 clones, around 76% of them seen just once; the ten biggest clones take up approximately 0.31%. For these TCRs, the target antigens are not known. Sequenced sample: stem cell memory CD4+ T cells from blood. The receptors were sampled from a woman aged 18-35 years with type 1 diabetes.

The gene calls are TRBV6-6 and TRBJ2-7; the match to TRBD1 covers 9 bases. Germline V CDR1 and CDR2: MNHNY, SVGAGI (reference sequence). V gave up 7 bases and J gave up 6 bases; unmatched junction bases: 7. CDR3 length equals 13 residues. In DNA form, the CDR3 reads TGTGCCAGCATCGGGACAGGGAGGGGCGAGCAGTACTTC. Its protein is CASIGTGRGEQYF.

The chain links TRBV6-5 to TRBJ1-5; TRBD1 might be the D (5 bases). V was pared by 0 bases and J by 1 base, with 7 bases between. Germline V gives CDR1 MNHEY, CDR2 SVGAGI. This CDR3 is built from 15 residues. The CDR3 nucleotides read TGTGCCAGCAGTTACTCCGGGGGAAGCAATCAGCCCCAGCATTTT. Translation: CASSYSGGSNQPQHF.

The rearrangement joins TRBV7-2 to TRBJ2-1, with 8 bases fitting TRBD2. The CDR3 length is 15 residues. From germline, CDR1 is SGHTA and CDR2 FQGNSA. Trimming removed 1 base from V and 6 bases from J; junction bases left unmatched: 5. CDR3 coding DNA: TGTGCCAGCAGCTTAGAGGGACTAGACTCCAATGAGCAGTTCTTC. Protein: CASSLEGLDSNEQFF.

The CDR3 DNA sequence: TGTGCCAGTAGTACCAGACAGGGGATTCTAGCTGAAGCTTTCTTT. Its protein product is CASSTRQGILAEAFF. This chain joins TRBV19 and TRBJ1-1; 8 bases are a match to TRBD1. The J segment lost 6 bases and the V segment lost 4 bases, leaving 10 bases of the junction unmatched. The CDR3 sequence is 15 residues long. In germline, CDR1 is LNHDA, CDR2 SQIVND (reference sequence).

This chain links TRBV11-2 with TRBJ2-1; TRBD2 agrees at 13 bases. V shed 4 bases and J 9 bases; nucleotides not matched to a gene: 3. Germline V gives CDR1 SGHAT, CDR2 FQNNGV. The CDR3 is 14 residues long. Here the CDR3 reads CASSSGLAGIEQFF. The CDR3 DNA sequence: TGTGCCAGCAGCTCGGGACTAGCGGGAATTGAGCAGTTCTTC. The entire variable domain, with the rest obtained from reference TRBV11-2 and TRBJ2-1, is as follows: EAGVAQSPRYKIIEKRQSVAFWCNPISGHATLYWYQQILGQGPKLLIQFQNNGVVDDSQLPKDRFSAERLKGVDSTLKIQPAKLEDSAVYLCASSSGLAGIEQFFGPGTRLTVL.

J is TRBJ2-1 and V is TRBV5-4, with 7 bases fitting TRBD2. Germline V gene lookup returns CDR1 SGHNT and CDR2 YYREEE (reference sequence). The trim removed 4 bases at V and 5 bases at J, leaving 9 bases unmatched. The CDR3 spans 15 residues. CDR3 sequence: CASSVAGAGHNEQFF. The DNA for the CDR3 is TGTGCCAGCAGCGTCGCGGGAGCGGGCCACAATGAGCAGTTCTTC.

Here the CDR3 DNA reads TGCAGCGTTGCCCGAGTCGTGGCCGGGGAGCTGTTTTTT. This gives the protein CSVARVVAGELFF. This rearrangement joins TRBV29-1 to TRBJ2-2; unclear D gene. Germline V gene lookup returns CDR1 SQVTM and CDR2 ANQGSEA. The CDR3 has 13 residues. V was cut by 4 bases and J by 6 bases, with 12 bases left in between.

This clone was seen once. The chain joins TRBV2 to TRBJ1-5; TRBD1 might be the D (6 bases). Trimming removed 4 bases at V and 3 bases at J, with 25 bases between. Germline V gene sequence: CDR1 SNHLY, CDR2 FYNNEI. The CDR3 has 19 amino acids. The CDR3 DNA reads TGTGCCAGCAGTGGCATCCCCGGGTTCTCGAAGGGGGTCAATCAGCCCCAGCATTTT. Residues: CASSGIPGFSKGVNQPQHF.

This chain uses TRBV5-1 with TRBJ1-1; D not resolved. This CDR3 comprises 13 residues. In germline, CDR1 is SGHRS, CDR2 YFSETQ. Between the trimmed V and J ends, which lost 0 bases and 4 bases, there was a span of 7 bases. The DNA of the CDR3 is TGCGCCAGCAGCTTGGCAGGATCCACTGAAGCTTTCTTT. It codes for CASSLAGSTEAFF.

The genes are TRBV7-2 and TRBJ2-1, with no clear D. Germline values: CDR1 SGHTA, CDR2 FQGNSA. V was cut by 1 base and J by 0 bases, with 7 bases left in between. The CDR3 runs to 15 residues. The CDR3 loop reads CASSLVAVSYNEQFF. The CDR3 region has the DNA TGTGCCAGCAGCTTAGTGGCGGTCTCCTACAATGAGCAGTTCTTC.

V usage is TRBV7-9 and J usage is TRBJ2-1; D is perhaps TRBD2 (7 bases). Germline loops: CDR1 SEHNR, CDR2 FQNEAQ (reference sequence). V lost 7 bases and J lost 5, with 24 bases in between. The CDR3 spans 17 residues. The CDR3 spells CASNPKGVGGPHNEQFF. CDR3 in DNA: TGTGCCAGCAACCCGAAGGGGGTGGGAGGGCCCCACAATGAGCAGTTCTTC. The full variable domain, with the rest looked up from reference TRBV7-9 and TRBJ2-1, is DTGVSQNPRHKITKRGQNVTFRCDPISEHNRLYWYRQTLGQGPEFLTYFQNEAQLEKSRLLSDRFSAERPKGSFSTLEIQRTEQGDSAMYLCASNPKGVGGPHNEQFFGPGTRLTVL.

The chain combines TRBV7-9 with TRBJ2-1; TRBD2 agrees at 16 bases. The CDR3 runs to 16 residues. Looked up from germline, CDR1 is SEHNR and CDR2 is FQNEAQ (reference sequence). Germline trimming cut 4 bases from V and 10 bases from J; bases unmatched to any gene: 7. CDR3 bases: TGTGCCAGCAGCTGGACCGGGACTAGCGGGAGGGTAGAGCAGTTCTTC. As protein: CASSWTGTSGRVEQFF.

The CDR3 spells CASSLDRATEAFF. The CDR3 DNA reads TGTGCCAGCAGCCTCGACAGGGCTACTGAAGCTTTCTTT. This sequence joins TRBV7-6 and TRBJ1-1; 7 bases map to TRBD1. The V gene end was trimmed by 5 bases and the J gene end by 5 bases; junction bases not matched to a gene: 5. The CDR3 loop spans 13 amino acids. The germline V gene encodes CDR1 SGHVS and CDR2 FNYEAQ. Looking up the rest from reference TRBV7-6 and TRBJ1-1 gives the full variable domain: GAGVSQSPRYKVTKRGQDVALRCDPISGHVSLYWYRQALGQGPEFLTYFNYEAQQDKSGLPNDRFSAERPEGSISTLTIQRTEQRDSAMYRCASSLDRATEAFFGQGTRLTVV.

The rearrangement uses TRBV19 and TRBJ1-2; a weak D match, TRBD1 (5 bases). The CDR3 extends over 21 amino acids. Trimming shortened V by 5 bases and J by 0 bases, and 31 bases separated the two germline ends. Germline CDR1 is LNHDA and CDR2 is SQIVND (reference sequence). The DNA of the CDR3 is TGTGCCAGTAGTGCGCAACACCCGCTGGGCCGCTCCTGGGGCTCTAACTATGGCTACACCTTC. Its translation: CASSAQHPLGRSWGSNYGYTF.

The chain recombines TRBV6-5 with TRBJ1-4; 9 bases align to TRBD1. V lost 6 bases and J lost 6; bases outside the gene matches: 5. The CDR3 consists of 14 residues. Germline CDR1 is MNHEY and CDR2 is SVGAGI. CDR3 nucleotide sequence: TGTGCCAGCAGGTCCGGGACAGGGTATGAAAAACTGTTTTTT. Translation gives CASRSGTGYEKLFF.

The chain uses TRBV11-2 and TRBJ1-3; weak D call: TRBD1 (5 bases). The CDR3 covers 17 residues. From germline, CDR1 is SGHAT and CDR2 FQNNGV. V was trimmed by 4 bases and J by 0 bases, leaving 16 bases between them. CDR3 sequence reads: CASSWFAGLLSGNTIYF. The CDR3 DNA is TGTGCCAGCAGCTGGTTTGCGGGGCTCCTCTCTGGAAACACCATATATTTT. Filled out from reference TRBV11-2 and TRBJ1-3, the complete variable domain reads EAGVAQSPRYKIIEKRQSVAFWCNPISGHATLYWYQQILGQGPKLLIQFQNNGVVDDSQLPKDRFSAERLKGVDSTLKIQPAKLEDSAVYLCASSWFAGLLSGNTIYFGEGSWLTVV.

The rearrangement uses TRBV4-3 and TRBJ1-1; D is perhaps TRBD1 (5 bases). This CDR3 is 18 amino acids long. V was cut by 0 bases and J by 2 bases, with 19 bases left in between. CDR1 and CDR2 (germline): LGHNA, YSLEER. The CDR3 DNA is TGCGCCAGCAGCCAAGATCAGCAGGGCCCGGACCTTAACACTGAAGCTTTCTTT. Translation: CASSQDQQGPDLNTEAFF.

The CDR3 DNA follows: TGTGCCAGCAGCGTCCCCCCTGGGGGCGGTGAGCAGTTCTTC. Its translation is CASSVPPGGGEQFF. V is TRBV9 and J is TRBJ2-1, with D maybe TRBD1 (6 bases). Germline CDR1 is SGDLS and CDR2 is YYNGEE. There are 14 residues in the CDR3. V lost 2 bases, J lost 9 bases, and 15 bases lay in between.